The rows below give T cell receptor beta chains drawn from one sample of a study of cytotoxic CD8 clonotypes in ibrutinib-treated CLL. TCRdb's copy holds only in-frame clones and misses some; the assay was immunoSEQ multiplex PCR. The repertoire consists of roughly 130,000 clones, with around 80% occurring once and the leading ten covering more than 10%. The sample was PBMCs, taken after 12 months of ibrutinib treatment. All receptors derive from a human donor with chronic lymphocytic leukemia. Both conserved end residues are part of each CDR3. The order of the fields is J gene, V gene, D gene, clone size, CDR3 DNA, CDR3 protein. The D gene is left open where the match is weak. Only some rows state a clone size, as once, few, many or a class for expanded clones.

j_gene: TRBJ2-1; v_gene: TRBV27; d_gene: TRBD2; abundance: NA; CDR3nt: TGTGCCACCGGACTAGCGGGACTCAATGAGCAGTTCTTC; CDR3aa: CATGLAGLNEQFF
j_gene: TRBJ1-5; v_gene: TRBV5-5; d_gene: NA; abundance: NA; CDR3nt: TGTGCCAGCAGCTATCATAATCAGCCCCAGCATTTT; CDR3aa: CASSYHNQPQHF
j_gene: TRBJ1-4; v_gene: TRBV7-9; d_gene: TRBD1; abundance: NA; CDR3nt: TGTGCCAGCAGCACCCGGGGACAGGGGGTGTATGAAAAACTGTTTTTT; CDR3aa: CASSTRGQGVYEKLFF
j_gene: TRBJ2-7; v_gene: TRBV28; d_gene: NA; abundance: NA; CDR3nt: TGTGCCAGCAGTGGCCCCCAATCGACGGGCTTC; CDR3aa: CASSGPQSTGF
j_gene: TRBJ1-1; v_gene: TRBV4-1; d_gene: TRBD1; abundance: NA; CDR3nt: TGCGCCAGCAGCTTACCCGGGACAGGGTCCACTGAAGCTTTCTTT; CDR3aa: CASSLPGTGSTEAFF
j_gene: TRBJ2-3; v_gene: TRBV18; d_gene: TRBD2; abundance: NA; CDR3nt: TGTGCCAGCTCACTTAGCGGGAGTCGATTGACAGATACGCAGTATTTT; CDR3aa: CASSLSGSRLTDTQYF
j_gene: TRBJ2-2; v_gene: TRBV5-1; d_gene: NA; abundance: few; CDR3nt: TGCGCCAGCAGCTTGACTAGCTTTGCCGGGGAGCTGTTTTTT; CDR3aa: CASSLTSFAGELFF
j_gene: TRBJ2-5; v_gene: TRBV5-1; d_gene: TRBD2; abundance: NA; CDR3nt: TGCGCCAGCAGCACACAGACTAGCGGACTTCAAGAGACCCAGTACTTC; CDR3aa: CASSTQTSGLQETQYF
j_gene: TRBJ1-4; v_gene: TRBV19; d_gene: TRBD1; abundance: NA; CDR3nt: TGTGCCAGTAGGCCCCCGGGACAGGGGAGTGAAAAACTGTTTTTT; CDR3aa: CASRPPGQGSEKLFF
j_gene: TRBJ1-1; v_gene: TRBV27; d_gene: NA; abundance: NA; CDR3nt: TGTGCCAGCGCCATTGGCAGGGGTGTTACTGAAGCTTTCTTT; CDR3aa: CASAIGRGVTEAFF
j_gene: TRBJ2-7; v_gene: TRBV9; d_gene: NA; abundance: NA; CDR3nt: TGTGCCAGCAGCGAGGGTTTCTCCGAGCAGTACTTC; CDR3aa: CASSEGFSEQYF
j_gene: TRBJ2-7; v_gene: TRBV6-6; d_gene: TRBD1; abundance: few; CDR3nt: TGTGCCAGCAGTGGGACAGGGCTCGAGGGATTGAAGTACTTC; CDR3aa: CASSGTGLEGLKYF
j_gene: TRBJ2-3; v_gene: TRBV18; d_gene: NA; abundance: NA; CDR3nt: TGTGCCAGCTCACCAACTCCGGGGGATACGCAGTATTTT; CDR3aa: CASSPTPGDTQYF
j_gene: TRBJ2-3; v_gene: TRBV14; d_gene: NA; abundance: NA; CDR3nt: TGTGCCAGCAGCCATATCAAAAATACGCAGTATTTT; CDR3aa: CASSHIKNTQYF
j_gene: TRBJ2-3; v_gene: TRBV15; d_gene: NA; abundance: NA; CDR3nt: TGTGCCACCAGCAGAGGTGGGGGAGGCACAGATACGCAGTATTTT; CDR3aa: CATSRGGGGTDTQYF
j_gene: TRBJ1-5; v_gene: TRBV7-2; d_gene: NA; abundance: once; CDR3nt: TGTGCCAGCAGCTACTATGGGGGACGAAATCAGCCCCAGCATTTT; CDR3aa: CASSYYGGRNQPQHF
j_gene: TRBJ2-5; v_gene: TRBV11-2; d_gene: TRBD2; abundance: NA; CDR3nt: TGTGCCAGCAGCTCACTAGCGGGAGGGCCTCTAGAGACCCAGTACTTC; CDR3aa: CASSSLAGGPLETQYF
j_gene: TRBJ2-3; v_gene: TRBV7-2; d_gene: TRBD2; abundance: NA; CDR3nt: TGTGCCAGCAGCATGGGACTACCGATGGATACGCAGTATTTT; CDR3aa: CASSMGLPMDTQYF
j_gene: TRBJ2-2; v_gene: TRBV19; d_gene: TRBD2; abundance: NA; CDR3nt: TGTGCCAGTAGTAACTTAGCGGGAGGGAACACCGGGGAGCTGTTTTTT; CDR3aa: CASSNLAGGNTGELFF
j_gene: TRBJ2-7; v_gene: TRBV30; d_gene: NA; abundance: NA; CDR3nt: TGTGCCTGGAGTTCGAACTTCTACGAGCAGTACTTC; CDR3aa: CAWSSNFYEQYF
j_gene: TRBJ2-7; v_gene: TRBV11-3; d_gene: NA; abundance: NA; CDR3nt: TGTGCCAGCAGCTTAACGGGGCACGAGCAGTACTTC; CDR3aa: CASSLTGHEQYF
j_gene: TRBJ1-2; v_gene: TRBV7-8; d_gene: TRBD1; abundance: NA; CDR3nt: TGTGCCAGCAGCGGAAGGGGGCTAAACTATGGCTACACCTTC; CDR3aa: CASSGRGLNYGYTF
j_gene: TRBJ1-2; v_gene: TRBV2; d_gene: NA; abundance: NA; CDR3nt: TGTGCCAGCCCTAGCCCCGGGAACGGCTACACCTTC; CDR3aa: CASPSPGNGYTF
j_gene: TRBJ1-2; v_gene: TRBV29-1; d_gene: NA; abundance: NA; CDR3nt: TGCAGCGTTCAGTCAGGGGTCTATGGCTACACCTTC; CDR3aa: CSVQSGVYGYTF
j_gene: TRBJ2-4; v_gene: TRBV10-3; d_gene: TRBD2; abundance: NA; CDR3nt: TGTGCCATCAGTGAGTCGACTAGCGCTTCCATTCAGTACTTC; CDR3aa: CAISESTSASIQYF
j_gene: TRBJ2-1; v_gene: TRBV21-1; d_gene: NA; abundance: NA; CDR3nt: TGTGCCAGCAGCAAACGGAGGGCGGTGGCTCCGACAGAGAATGAGCAGTTCTTC; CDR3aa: CASSKRRAVAPTENEQFF
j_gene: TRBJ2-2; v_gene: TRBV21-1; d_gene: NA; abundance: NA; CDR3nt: TGTGCCAGCAGTAGAAAGGGGACTAGCGGGAGCTTAGACACCGGGGAGCTGTTTTTT; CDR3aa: CASSRKGTSGSLDTGELFF
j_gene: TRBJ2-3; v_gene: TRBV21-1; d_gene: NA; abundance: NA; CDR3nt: TGTGCCAGCAATCAGTACGAGGGCCCAGATACGCAGTATTTT; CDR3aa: CASNQYEGPDTQYF
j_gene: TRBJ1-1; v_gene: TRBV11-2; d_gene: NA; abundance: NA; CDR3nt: TGTGCCAGCAGCTTCGGCCGGAACACTGAAGCTTTCTTT; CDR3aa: CASSFGRNTEAFF
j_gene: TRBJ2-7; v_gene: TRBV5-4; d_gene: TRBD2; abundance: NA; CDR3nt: TGTGCCAGCTCCCAGCGGGAGGTACTCGGGGAGCAGTACTTC; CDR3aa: CASSQREVLGEQYF